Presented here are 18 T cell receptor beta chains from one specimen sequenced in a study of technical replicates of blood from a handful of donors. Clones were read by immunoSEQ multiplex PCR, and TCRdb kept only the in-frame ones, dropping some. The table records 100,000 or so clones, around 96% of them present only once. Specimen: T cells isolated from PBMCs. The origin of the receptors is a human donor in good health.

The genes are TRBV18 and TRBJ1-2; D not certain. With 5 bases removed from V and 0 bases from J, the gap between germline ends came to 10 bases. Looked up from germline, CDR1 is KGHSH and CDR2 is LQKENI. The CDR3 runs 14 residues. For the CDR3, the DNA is TGTGCCAGCTCAGGGCCGGGGTCTAACTATGGCTACACCTTC. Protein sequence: CASSGPGSNYGYTF.

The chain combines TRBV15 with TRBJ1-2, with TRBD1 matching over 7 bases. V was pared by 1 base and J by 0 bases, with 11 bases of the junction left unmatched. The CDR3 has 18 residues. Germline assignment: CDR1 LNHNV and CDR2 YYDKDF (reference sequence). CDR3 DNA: TGTGCCACCAGCAGAGCGGCCCGACAGGGCCTCGCTAACTATGGCTACACCTTC. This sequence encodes CATSRAARQGLANYGYTF.

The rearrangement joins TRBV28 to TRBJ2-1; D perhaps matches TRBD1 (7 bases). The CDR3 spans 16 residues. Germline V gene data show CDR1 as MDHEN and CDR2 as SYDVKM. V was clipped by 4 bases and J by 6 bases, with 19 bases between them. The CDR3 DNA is TGTGCCAGCAGTTGGTCTGGAGGGGGCCTACTCAATGAGCAGTTCTTC. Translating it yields CASSWSGGGLLNEQFF.

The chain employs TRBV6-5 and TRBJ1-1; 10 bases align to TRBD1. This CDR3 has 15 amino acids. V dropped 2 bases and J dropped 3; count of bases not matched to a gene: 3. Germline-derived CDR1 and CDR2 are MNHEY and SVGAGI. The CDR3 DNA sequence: TGTGCCAGCAGTTACATGGGGACAGGGGACACTGAAGCTTTCTTT. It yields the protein CASSYMGTGDTEAFF.

CDR3 loop: CASSFTSGSTDTQYF. Written as DNA, the CDR3 is TGTGCCAGCAGTTTTACTAGCGGGAGTACAGATACGCAGTATTTT. The chain carries TRBV28 and TRBJ2-3, with 11 bases aligning to TRBD2. The J segment lost 3 bases and the V segment lost 3 bases, leaving 2 bases of the junction unmatched. The germline CDR1 and CDR2 sequences are MDHEN and SYDVKM. The CDR3 is made up of 15 amino acids.

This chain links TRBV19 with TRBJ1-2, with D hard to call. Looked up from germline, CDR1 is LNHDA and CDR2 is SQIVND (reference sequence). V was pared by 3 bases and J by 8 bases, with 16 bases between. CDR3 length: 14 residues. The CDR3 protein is CASSIMAGEMGYTF. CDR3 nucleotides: TGTGCCAGTAGTATTATGGCCGGAGAGATGGGCTACACCTTC.

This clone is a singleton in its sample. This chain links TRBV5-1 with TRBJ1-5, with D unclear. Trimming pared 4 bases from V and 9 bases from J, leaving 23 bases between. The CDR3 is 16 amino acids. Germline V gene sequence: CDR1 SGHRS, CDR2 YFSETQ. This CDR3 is CASSPGFTGKLGPQHF. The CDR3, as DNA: TGCGCCAGCAGCCCGGGTTTTACGGGAAAGCTGGGGCCCCAGCATTTT. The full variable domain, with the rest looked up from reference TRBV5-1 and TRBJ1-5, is KAGVTQTPRYLIKTRGQQVTLSCSPISGHRSVSWYQQTPGQGLQFLFEYFSETQRNKGNFPGRFSGRQFSNSRSEMNVSTLELGDSALYLCASSPGFTGKLGPQHFGDGTRLSIL.

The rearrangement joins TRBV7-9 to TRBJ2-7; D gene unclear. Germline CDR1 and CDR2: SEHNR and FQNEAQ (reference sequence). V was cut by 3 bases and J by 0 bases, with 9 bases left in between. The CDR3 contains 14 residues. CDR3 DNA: TGTGCCAGCAGCTTGATTCCGAGCTCCTACGAGCAGTACTTC. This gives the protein CASSLIPSSYEQYF.

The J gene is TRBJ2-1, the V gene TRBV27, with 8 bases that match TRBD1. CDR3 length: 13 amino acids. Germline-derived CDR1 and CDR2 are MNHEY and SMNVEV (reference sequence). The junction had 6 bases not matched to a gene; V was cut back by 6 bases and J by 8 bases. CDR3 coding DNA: TGTGCCAGCAGAGAGGACAGGGTACATGAGCAGTTCTTC. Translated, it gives CASREDRVHEQFF.

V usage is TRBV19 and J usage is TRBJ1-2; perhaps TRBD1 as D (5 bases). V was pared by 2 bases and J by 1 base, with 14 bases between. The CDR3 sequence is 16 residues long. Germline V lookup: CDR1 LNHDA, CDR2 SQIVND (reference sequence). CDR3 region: CASSINGKGYNYGYTF. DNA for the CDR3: TGTGCCAGTAGTATAAACGGAAAGGGGTATAACTATGGCTACACCTTC.

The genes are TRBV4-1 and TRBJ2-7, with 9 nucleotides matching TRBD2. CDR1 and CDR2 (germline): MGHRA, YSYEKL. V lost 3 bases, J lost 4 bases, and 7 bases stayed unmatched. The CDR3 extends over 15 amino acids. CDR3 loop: CASSHLGLAEYEQYF. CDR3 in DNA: TGCGCCAGCAGCCACCTGGGACTAGCTGAATACGAGCAGTACTTC.

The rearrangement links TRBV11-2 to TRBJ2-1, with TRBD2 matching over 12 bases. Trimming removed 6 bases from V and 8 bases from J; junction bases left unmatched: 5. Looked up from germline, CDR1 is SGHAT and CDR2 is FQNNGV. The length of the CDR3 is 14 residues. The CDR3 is CASRRLAGDHEQFF. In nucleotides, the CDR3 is TGTGCCAGCAGGCGACTAGCGGGAGACCATGAGCAGTTCTTC.

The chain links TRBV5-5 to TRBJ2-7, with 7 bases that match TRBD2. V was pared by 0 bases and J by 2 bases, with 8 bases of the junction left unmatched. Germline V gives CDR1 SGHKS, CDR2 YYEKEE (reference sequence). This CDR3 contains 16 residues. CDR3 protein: CASSLVSSRETYEQYF. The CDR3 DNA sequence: TGTGCCAGCAGCTTGGTTAGTTCGCGGGAGACCTACGAGCAGTACTTC. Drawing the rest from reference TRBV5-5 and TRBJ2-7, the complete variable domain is DAGVTQSPTHLIKTRGQQVTLRCSPISGHKSVSWYQQVLGQGPQFIFQYYEKEERGRGNFPDRFSARQFPNYSSELNVNALLLGDSALYLCASSLVSSRETYEQYFGPGTRLTVT.

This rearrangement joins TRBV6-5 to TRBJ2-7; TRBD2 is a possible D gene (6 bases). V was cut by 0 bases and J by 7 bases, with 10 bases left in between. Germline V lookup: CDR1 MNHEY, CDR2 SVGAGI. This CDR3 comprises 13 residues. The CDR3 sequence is CASSYSSAGEQYF. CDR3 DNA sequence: TGTGCCAGCAGTTACTCTTCCGCGGGGGAGCAGTACTTC.

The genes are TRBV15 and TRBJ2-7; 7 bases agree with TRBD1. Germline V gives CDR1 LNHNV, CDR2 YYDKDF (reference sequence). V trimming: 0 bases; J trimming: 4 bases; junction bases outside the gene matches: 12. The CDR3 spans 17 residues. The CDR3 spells CATSRDLRGGRGYEQYF. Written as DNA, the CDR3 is TGTGCCACCAGCAGAGATCTCAGAGGGGGCAGGGGATACGAGCAGTACTTC.

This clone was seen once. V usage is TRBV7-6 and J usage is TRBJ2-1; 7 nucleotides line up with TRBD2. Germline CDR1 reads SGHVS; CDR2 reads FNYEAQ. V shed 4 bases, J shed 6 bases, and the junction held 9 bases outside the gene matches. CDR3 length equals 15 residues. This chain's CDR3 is CASSSSRGRANEQFF. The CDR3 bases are TGTGCCAGCAGCTCCTCTCGGGGGAGGGCCAATGAGCAGTTCTTC.

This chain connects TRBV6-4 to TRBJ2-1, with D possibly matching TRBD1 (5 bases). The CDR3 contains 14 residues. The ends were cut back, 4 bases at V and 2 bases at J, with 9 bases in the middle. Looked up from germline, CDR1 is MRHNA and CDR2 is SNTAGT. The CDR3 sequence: CASSVGRAYNEQFF. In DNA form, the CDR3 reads TGTGCCAGCAGTGTGGGCAGGGCCTACAATGAGCAGTTCTTC.

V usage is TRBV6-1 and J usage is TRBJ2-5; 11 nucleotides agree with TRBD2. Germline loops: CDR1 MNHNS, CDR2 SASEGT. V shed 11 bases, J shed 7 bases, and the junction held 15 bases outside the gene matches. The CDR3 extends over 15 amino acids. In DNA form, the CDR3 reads TGTGCCTCGCGATGGGGACTAGCGGAAGGAGGGACCCAGTACTTC. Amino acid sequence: CASRWGLAEGGTQYF.